A single sample is the source of the 21 T cell receptor beta chains below, sequenced in a study of T cell changes during pregnancy in multiple sclerosis (dated by TCRdb to about 2019). The library was generated by the immunoSEQ multiplex PCR assay. Sourced from immuneACCESS, this table was stored by TCRdb with only in-frame sequences that have V and J called. A share of the clones is absent; for the studies checked, an unresolved V gene accounts for under half, and the remainder has no known explanation. The sample table shows just under 20,000 clones, and 70% to 90% are seen once. Of the sample, 4.5% to 6% is held by the ten largest clones. The sample was CD8+ T cells from peripheral blood mononuclear cells, taken in the third trimester of pregnancy. These receptors were collected from a female donor in good health, enrolled as a control in a pregnancy study.

The genes are TRBV6-7 and TRBJ1-5; D remains ambiguous. TRBV6-7 is an ORF for which the function is uncertain. CDR3 length: 14 amino acids. V lost 0 bases and J lost 6, with 9 bases in between. As DNA, the CDR3 is TGTGCCAGCAGTTACTCGAGGTCTGGTCAGCCCCAGCATTTT. The encoded protein is CASSYSRSGQPQHF.

The CDR3 region has the DNA TGTGCCAGCAGGCCCCGGGACTCCTATGAAGCTTTCTTT. Translation: CASRPRDSYEAFF. The chain links TRBV5-5 to TRBJ1-1; weak D call: TRBD1 (5 bases). Trimming pared 5 bases from V and 7 bases from J, leaving 15 bases between. The CDR3 spans 13 residues. Germline V gene sequence: CDR1 SGHKS, CDR2 YYEKEE (reference sequence).

The V call is TRBV9, the J call TRBJ2-1, with no clear D. With 7 bases removed from V and 9 bases from J, the gap between germline ends came to 5 bases. This CDR3 comprises 9 residues. CDR1 and CDR2 from the germline V gene are SGDLS and YYNGEE. This chain's CDR3 is CASGLEQFF. Here the CDR3 DNA reads TGTGCCAGCGGGCTTGAGCAGTTCTTC.

The chain joins TRBV4-1 to TRBJ2-7; TRBD2 matches at 9 bases. This CDR3 has 14 amino acids. Unmatched junction bases numbered 6, after V lost 4 bases and J lost 5 bases. CDR1 is MGHRA, CDR2 YSYEKL, per germline. CDR3 region: CASSRLGGGDEQYF. DNA for the CDR3: TGCGCCAGCAGCCGTCTAGGCGGGGGGGACGAGCAGTACTTC.

The chain carries TRBV5-1 and TRBJ1-4, with TRBD1 matching over 9 bases. The V gene end was trimmed by 4 bases and the J gene end by 7 bases; junction bases not matched to a gene: 8. The V gene's germline CDR1 is SGHRS and CDR2 YFSETQ. The CDR3 consists of 15 residues. In DNA form, the CDR3 reads TGCGCCAGCAGCCCGGGGCCGGGACAGGGTGAAAAACTGTTTTTT. It is translated as CASSPGPGQGEKLFF.

The V gene is TRBV9, the J gene TRBJ1-2, with D uncertain. The CDR3 has 16 amino acids. Germline CDR1 SGDLS, CDR2 YYNGEE. V lost 4 bases, J lost 3 bases, and 19 bases lay in between. CDR3 loop: CASSFNRELDDYGYTF. In nucleotides, the CDR3 is TGTGCCAGCAGCTTTAATAGGGAGCTAGATGACTATGGCTACACCTTC.

The chain joins TRBV28 to TRBJ1-2; D possibly corresponds to TRBD1 (6 bases). The V gene lost 6 bases and the J gene lost 1 base, with 15 bases spanning the gap. From germline, CDR1 is MDHEN and CDR2 SYDVKM. The CDR3 runs to 15 residues. DNA for the CDR3: TGTGCCAGCAGACAAGGGGGGGCGCGTAACTATGGCTACACCTTC. Translation gives CASRQGGARNYGYTF.

As to this clone: Additional DNA sequences in this sample encode the identical CDR3. In DNA form, the CDR3 reads TGTGCCAGCAGCGTAGCGGACACCGGGGAGCTGTTTTTT. It is translated as CASSVADTGELFF. The chain links TRBV9 to TRBJ2-2, with D unresolved. This CDR3 has 13 amino acids. The V end lost 0 bases, the J end lost 3 bases, and 3 bases lay between the germline ends. Germline V gene sequence: CDR1 SGDLS, CDR2 YYNGEE. The variable domain in full, completed from reference TRBV9 and TRBJ2-2, reads DSGVTQTPKHLITATGQRVTLRCSPRSGDLSVYWYQQSLDQGLQFLIQYYNGEERAKGNILERFSAQQFPDLHSELNLSSLELGDSALYFCASSVADTGELFFGEGSRLTVL.

The chain joins TRBV29-1 to TRBJ1-1; D may be TRBD1 (5 bases). This CDR3 has 15 amino acids. The V gene's germline CDR1 is SQVTM and CDR2 ANQGSEA. Trimming removed 8 bases from V and 4 bases from J, with 23 bases in between. CDR3 protein: CSSHGRGHGSTEAFF. DNA for the CDR3: TGCAGCTCCCATGGGAGGGGTCATGGTAGCACTGAAGCTTTCTTT.

J is TRBJ2-7 and V is TRBV6-4; 10 bases are a match to TRBD1. The CDR3 sequence is 13 residues long. V shed 7 bases and J 4 bases; nucleotides not matched to a gene: 4. Germline values: CDR1 MRHNA, CDR2 SNTAGT. The CDR3 DNA sequence: TGTGCCAGCATCAGGACAGGGGGATACGAGCAGTACTTC. Translation: CASIRTGGYEQYF.

The chain uses TRBV6-4 and TRBJ2-2; 8 nucleotides line up with TRBD1. Looked up from germline, CDR1 is MRHNA and CDR2 is SNTAGT. CDR3 length: 15 residues. J was trimmed by 5 bases and V by 5 bases; bases with no gene match: 7. The CDR3 spells CASSKGQDGTGELFF. In nucleotides, the CDR3 is TGTGCCAGCAGTAAGGGACAGGACGGGACCGGGGAGCTGTTTTTT.

This clone was recorded once. V and J are TRBV7-6 and TRBJ2-7; 8 bases agree with TRBD1. Germline trimming cut 6 bases from V and 2 bases from J; bases unmatched to any gene: 9. The germline gives CDR1 SGHVS, CDR2 FNYEAQ. The CDR3 runs to 15 residues. CDR3 coding DNA: TGTGCCAGCAGACAGACGGACAGGGCCCCCTACGAGCAGTACTTC. Protein product: CASRQTDRAPYEQYF.

V usage is TRBV5-6 and J usage is TRBJ2-7, with no clear D. The V end lost 0 bases, the J end lost 0 bases, and 4 bases lay between the germline ends. This CDR3 region has 13 residues. Germline-derived CDR1 and CDR2 are SGHDT and YYEEEE. As DNA, the CDR3 is TGTGCCAGCAGCTTGGGTATCTCCTACGAGCAGTACTTC. Its protein is CASSLGISYEQYF.

This chain uses TRBV9 with TRBJ2-1, with D perhaps matching TRBD2 (5 bases). The germline V gene encodes CDR1 SGDLS and CDR2 YYNGEE. Trimming removed 0 bases at V and 5 bases at J, with 9 bases between. This CDR3 comprises 14 residues. The CDR3 nucleotides read TGTGCCAGCAGCGTAGGGGGAGCCAACAATGAGCAGTTCTTC. This encodes CASSVGGANNEQFF.

With respect to this clone: One junction end does not reproduce the germline sequence, and a read error may be involved. This chain joins TRBV27 and TRBJ1-6; no clear D gene. Germline V gene lookup returns CDR1 MNHEY and CDR2 SMNVEV (reference sequence). This CDR3 region has 18 residues. CDR3: CASSLSSGVLSDNSPLHF. The CDR3 nucleotides are TGTGCCAGCAGTTTATCCTCCGGGGTCCTCTCCGATAATTCACCCCTCCACTTT.

V and J are TRBV6-5 and TRBJ1-6, with D unclear. Germline V gene data show CDR1 as MNHEY and CDR2 as SVGAGI. There are 13 residues in the CDR3. Trimming left V 2 bases short and J 8 bases short, with 7 bases between. CDR3 loop: CASSYIRDSPLHF. CDR3 DNA sequence: TGTGCCAGCAGTTACATCCGGGATTCACCCCTCCACTTT.

The chain links TRBV13 to TRBJ2-1; 8 bases are shared with TRBD1. The germline CDR1 and CDR2 sequences are PRHDT and FYEKMQ (reference sequence). V lost 3 bases and J lost 5; bases outside the gene matches: 6. CDR3 length equals 15 residues. The DNA of the CDR3 is TGTGCCAGCAGCTTTGGACAGGGATTGGACAATGAGCAGTTCTTC. It specifies CASSFGQGLDNEQFF.

The chain carries TRBV4-3 and TRBJ2-3; D might be TRBD2 (7 bases). The CDR3 totals 16 residues. The V gene's germline CDR1 is LGHNA and CDR2 YSLEER. The V gene lost 0 bases and the J gene lost 4 bases, with 14 bases spanning the gap. The CDR3 region is CASSQDKGGAADTQYF. The DNA of the CDR3 is TGCGCCAGCAGCCAAGATAAAGGGGGGGCGGCAGATACGCAGTATTTT.

The rearrangement joins TRBV6-5 to TRBJ1-1; weak D call: TRBD1 (5 bases). The V gene lost 6 bases and the J gene lost 1 base, with 9 bases spanning the gap. The CDR3 runs 13 residues. Germline assignment: CDR1 MNHEY and CDR2 SVGAGI. The CDR3 sequence is CASRTDRNTEAFF. CDR3 DNA sequence: TGTGCCAGCAGGACAGACAGGAACACTGAAGCTTTCTTT.

This chain links TRBV19 with TRBJ2-7; TRBD2 might be the D (7 bases). The CDR3 runs 15 residues. CDR1 is LNHDA, CDR2 SQIVND, per germline (reference sequence). Trimming took off 3 bases at V and 5 bases at J, with 17 bases between the two ends. In nucleotides, the CDR3 is TGTGCCAGTAGTATGTGGGGGGGGGCCGAGGACGAGCAGTACTTC. This translates into CASSMWGGAEDEQYF.

V usage is TRBV7-9 and J usage is TRBJ1-2, with D perhaps matching TRBD1 (6 bases). Per the germline V gene, CDR1 is SEHNR and CDR2 is FQNEAQ (reference sequence). Between the trimmed V and J ends, which lost 5 bases and 5 bases, there was a span of 21 bases. This CDR3 contains 16 residues. CDR3 protein: CASSHPLQGISYGYTF. The CDR3, as DNA: TGTGCCAGCAGCCATCCCCTACAGGGAATCTCTTATGGCTACACCTTC.